Below, one T cell receptor (beta chain) is given with its context. Nominal health characterized the donors when sampled, though unrecorded immune exposures were likely. V trimming: 6 bases; J trimming: 3 bases; junction bases outside the gene matches: 7. The CDR3 covers 15 residues. The germline CDR1 and CDR2 sequences are SNHLY and FYNNEI. This sample is drawn from a study of cytomegalovirus exposure and HLA in healthy donors. Across the whole study: One earlier analysis, a look at approximately 190 million T cells, found roughly 110 million unique TCR beta sequences.

The PCR had 60 Vbeta and 13 Jbeta primers. Using immunoSEQ multiplex PCR, the repertoire was profiled, and TCRdb retains in-frame clones only, with some absent. The data hold fewer than 80,000 clones, with 65% to 70% observed a single time. This chain joins TRBV2 and TRBJ2-2, with 7 bases aligning to TRBD1. The TCR comes from a woman aged 45-65 years in good health and CMV-seropositive. Sequencing was carried out using PBMCs. The CDR3 region is CASSDDRVYTGELFF. The CDR3 DNA sequence: TGTGCCAGCAGCGATGACAGGGTTTACACCGGGGAGCTGTTTTTT.